This entry lists 8 T cell receptor beta chains sequenced from one sample in a study of T cell responses to AZD1222 COVID-19 vaccine. The data were produced by immunoSEQ multiplex PCR, yet TCRdb's version contains in-frame clones alone and is incomplete. The table has around 140,000 clones, 90% seen once; the top ten hold less than 8.5%. Sequenced here: peripheral blood, sampled on day 0 of AZD1222 vaccination. These receptors all come from an adult in good health.

The gene calls are TRBV28 and TRBJ1-3; D not certain. The CDR3 runs to 14 residues. Germline V CDR1 and CDR2: MDHEN, SYDVKM. The V and J ends lost 7 bases and 4 bases respectively, with 14 bases between them. The CDR3 is CASTTGTHGNTIYF. Here the CDR3 DNA reads TGTGCCAGCACCACTGGAACGCACGGAAACACCATATATTTT.

The J gene is TRBJ1-4, the V gene TRBV30, with 11 positions matching TRBD1. CDR1 GTSNPN and CDR2 SVGIG come from the germline V gene (reference sequence). This CDR3 is 14 amino acids long. V shed 5 bases, J shed 8 bases, and the junction held 7 bases outside the gene matches. DNA of the CDR3: TGTGCCTGGGCAAGGACAGGGGGCTCAGAAAAACTGTTTTTT. Translated: CAWARTGGSEKLFF. The complete variable domain, with remaining parts taken from reference TRBV30 and TRBJ1-4, reads SQTIHQWPATLVQPVGSPLSLECTVEGTSNPNLYWYRQAAGRGLQLLFYSVGIGQISSEVPQNLSASRPQDRQFILSSKKLLLSDSGFYLCAWARTGGSEKLFFGSGTQLSVL.

This chain links TRBV3-1 (or the pseudogene TRBV3-2) with TRBJ2-3; D unresolved. This CDR3 has 13 residues. V was cut by 1 base and J by 7 bases, with 9 bases left in between. CDR1 and CDR2 (germline): LGHDT, YNNKEL (reference sequence). CDR3 in amino acids: CASSQVERNTQYF. The CDR3 DNA reads as TGTGCCAGCAGCCAAGTAGAACGGAATACGCAGTATTTT.

The V and J genes are TRBV6-2 or TRBV6-3 and TRBJ1-5; no reliable D call. The CDR3 loop spans 18 amino acids. The V and J ends lost 2 bases and 6 bases respectively, with 23 bases between them. The germline V gene encodes CDR1 MNHEY and CDR2 SVGEGT. The CDR3 sequence is CASSYGGLGQSFGQPQHF. The CDR3 DNA sequence: TGTGCCAGCAGTTACGGCGGGTTGGGTCAATCTTTCGGTCAGCCCCAGCATTTT.

This chain uses TRBV5-1 with TRBJ1-1; D might be TRBD1 (6 bases). Germline assignment: CDR1 SGHRS and CDR2 YFSETQ. V was pared by 0 bases and J by 4 bases, with 16 bases between. This CDR3 has 16 amino acids. CDR3 sequence reads: CASSLGSGARGTEAFF. Here the CDR3 DNA reads TGCGCCAGCAGCTTGGGTTCGGGGGCGCGGGGCACTGAAGCTTTCTTT.

This clone was observed a few times. The J gene is TRBJ2-7, the V gene TRBV6-2 or TRBV6-3; the D is unclear. V was clipped by 1 base and J by 0 bases, with 10 bases between them. The germline V gene encodes CDR1 MNHEY and CDR2 SVGEGT. The CDR3 runs 15 residues. The CDR3: CASSYWQASSYEQYF. The CDR3 bases are TGTGCCAGCAGTTACTGGCAGGCGAGCTCCTACGAGCAGTACTTC.

V and J are TRBV7-6 and TRBJ2-5; D is perhaps TRBD1 or TRBD2 (5 bases each). V lost 2 bases and J 4 bases, leaving 23 bases between the germline ends. The CDR3 loop spans 18 amino acids. In germline, CDR1 is SGHVS, CDR2 FNYEAQ. CDR3 region: CASSLMPPGPGSGETQYF. The CDR3 region has the DNA TGTGCCAGCAGCTTAATGCCCCCGGGACCGGGCAGTGGAGAGACCCAGTACTTC.

V usage is TRBV7-2 and J usage is TRBJ2-7, with 9 bases matching TRBD2. V gave up 5 bases and J gave up 0 bases; unmatched junction bases: 8. Germline V gene lookup returns CDR1 SGHTA and CDR2 FQGNSA. The CDR3 is 16 residues long. DNA for the CDR3: TGTGCCAGCAGCCGTAGCGGGGGTGAACCCTCCTACGAGCAGTACTTC. Protein product: CASSRSGGEPSYEQYF. Complete variable domain (other parts from reference TRBV7-2 and TRBJ2-7): GAGVSQSPSNKVTEKGKDVELRCDPISGHTALYWYRQSLGQGLEFLIYFQGNSAPDKSGLPSDRFSAERTGGSVSTLTIQRTQQEDSAVYLCASSRSGGEPSYEQYFGPGTRLTVT.